This TCR beta chain is from a study of cytomegalovirus exposure and HLA in healthy donors. Study findings and constraints: Presence/absence analyses supposed approximately even sequencing depth among donors.

Comments on this clone: Antigen specificity is unknown.

Germline CDR1 reads SGHAT; CDR2 reads FQNNGV. V shed 5 bases, J shed 7 bases, and the junction held 13 bases outside the gene matches. This CDR3 comprises 16 residues. PCR used 60 Vbeta primers and 13 Jbeta primers. The assay was immunoSEQ multiplex PCR, and TCRdb's table has in-frame clones only and misses some. Of 99,000 or so clones listed, 78% are singletons. The genes are TRBV11-2 and TRBJ1-4; 7 bases are shared with TRBD1. This clonotype was obtained from a man aged 25 to 45 in good health and CMV-seronegative. Sequenced: PBMCs. The CDR3 nucleotides read TGTGCCAGCAGCCGGATCACAGGGGATCTCGGTGAAAAACTGTTTTTT. Amino acid sequence: CASSRITGDLGEKLFF.